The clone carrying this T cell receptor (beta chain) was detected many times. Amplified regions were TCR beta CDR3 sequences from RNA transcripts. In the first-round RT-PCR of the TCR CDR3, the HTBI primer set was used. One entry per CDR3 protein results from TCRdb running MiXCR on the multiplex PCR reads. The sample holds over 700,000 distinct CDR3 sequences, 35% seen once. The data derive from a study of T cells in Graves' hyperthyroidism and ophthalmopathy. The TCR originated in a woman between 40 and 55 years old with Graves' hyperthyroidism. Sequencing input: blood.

This CDR3 reads CASSTGSYHEQYF. The CDR3 DNA is TGTGCCAGTAGTACAGGCTCCTACCACGAGCAGTACTTC. The rearrangement joins TRBV19 to TRBJ2-7; D not resolved. Looked up from germline, CDR1 is LNHDA and CDR2 is SQIVND (reference sequence). V was cut by 4 bases and J by 5 bases, with 12 bases left in between. The CDR3 is 13 residues long.